This entry features one T cell receptor (beta chain) sequence. What it binds is unknown. The junction differs from germline at one of its ends, possibly a read error. Amplification used 60 Vbeta primers and 13 Jbeta primers. Libraries were prepared by immunoSEQ multiplex PCR; TCRdb keeps only in-frame clonotypes and omits some of them. The sample holds approximately 150,000 clones, about four fifths seen once. Germline loops: CDR1 SSHAT, CDR2 FNYEAQ (reference sequence). The CDR3 has 16 amino acids. This sample was taken from a study of cytomegalovirus exposure and HLA in healthy donors. The study, taken as a whole, reports: One variant, a missense change in DCLRE1C, was linked in a later analysis to TCR beta V- and J-gene trimming.

The chain links TRBV7-7 to TRBJ2-1, with TRBD2 matching 9 bases. Sample: PBMCs. The clonotype originates from a man between 45 and 60 years old in good health and CMV-seropositive. Written as DNA, the CDR3 is TGTGCTAGCAGCTTAGAATTTCGCGGGAGGGCCGCTGAGCAGTTCTTC. Translation: CASSLEFRGRAAEQFF.